The next 15 T cell receptor beta chains were all read from a single sample in a study of T-cell memory formation after mild COVID-19 (dated by TCRdb to the early 2020s). Libraries were made using 5' RACE. The listed sequencing device is Illumina NovaSeq 6000. TCRdb ran its own pipeline on the public reads, namely fastp trimming at Q25 and MiXCR clone calling, and kept in-frame beta chains. Entries that share a CDR3 protein sequence are merged under the most common genes and DNA. In all, the sample holds some 250,000 distinct CDR3 sequences, and 8.5% to 9.5% of those were seen once. Approximately 20% of the sample is held by the ten biggest clonotypes. Sequenced: PBMCs or a T cell subset sorted from them (not recorded which). The receptors come from a man younger than 30 who had mild COVID-19 (a few samples of this study predate the infection). The sample titles of this study are shuffled in the database, so cell type and time point are left out; the donor was told from shared clones.

This clonotype was counted once. The chain recombines TRBV20-1 with TRBJ2-2; 10 nucleotides line up with TRBD2. V shed 5 bases, J shed 4 bases, and the junction held 7 bases outside the gene matches. The CDR3 is 15 amino acids. Germline CDR1 and CDR2: DFQATT and SNEGSKA (reference sequence). CDR3: CSAYSGGLGTGELFF. The CDR3 DNA sequence: TGCAGTGCTTATAGCGGGGGGCTGGGCACCGGGGAGCTGTTTTTT.

There are a few counts of this clonotype. The chain recombines TRBV7-2 with TRBJ2-1; TRBD1 might be the D (5 bases). CDR1 is SGHTA and CDR2 is FQGNSA in the germline V gene. This CDR3 is built from 13 residues. Trimming took 1 base from V and 10 from J, leaving 11 bases between them. CDR3 bases: TGTGCCAGCAGCTTAGTCCAGGGTTACGAGCAGTTCTTC. It codes for CASSLVQGYEQFF.

This clonotype was observed at least ten times. The chain recombines TRBV5-1 with TRBJ2-3, with D perhaps TRBD1 or TRBD2 (5 bases each). The CDR3 contains 15 residues. With 5 bases removed from V and 2 bases from J, the gap between germline ends came to 15 bases. Per the germline V gene, CDR1 is SGHRS and CDR2 is YFSETQ. The CDR3 sequence: CASRGPTLNTDTQYF. CDR3 bases: TGCGCCAGCAGGGGACCTACTCTAAACACAGATACGCAGTATTTT.

This chain joins TRBV7-2 and TRBJ2-3, with TRBD1 as a possible D gene (6 bases). This CDR3 contains 12 residues. From germline, CDR1 is SGHTA and CDR2 FQGNSA. V was cut by 6 bases and J by 10 bases, with 14 bases left in between. This CDR3 reads CASRVTGTPQYF. CDR3 nucleotides: TGTGCCAGCAGGGTAACAGGGACCCCGCAGTATTTT.

The V call is TRBV7-2, the J call TRBJ2-5; no definite D call. Trimming stripped 2 bases from V and 2 bases from J, with 6 bases between. Per the germline V gene, CDR1 is SGHTA and CDR2 is FQGNSA. The CDR3 loop spans 13 amino acids. The CDR3 spells CASSLHQQETQYF. In DNA, the CDR3 is TGTGCCAGCAGCTTACACCAGCAAGAGACCCAGTACTTC.

This clonotype showed up many times. The chain links TRBV7-2 to TRBJ2-3; D assignment may be TRBD1 or TRBD2 (5 bases each). This CDR3 is 14 amino acids long. Germline lookup yields CDR1 SGHTA and CDR2 FQGNSA. V dropped 1 base and J dropped 5 bases, with 10 bases sitting between them. DNA for the CDR3: TGTGCCAGCAGCTTAGACGGGGCGGTAGATACGCAGTATTTT. This sequence encodes CASSLDGAVDTQYF.

The genes are TRBV10-3 and TRBJ2-3; 7 bases align to TRBD2. The CDR3 has 14 residues. J was trimmed by 3 bases and V by 5 bases; bases with no gene match: 5. Germline CDR1 is ENHRY and CDR2 is SYGVKD. CDR3 in amino acids: CAISKLAATDTQYF. In nucleotides, the CDR3 is TGTGCCATCAGTAAGCTAGCGGCTACAGATACGCAGTATTTT.

This clonotype was seen many times. The rearrangement links TRBV5-1 to TRBJ2-2; TRBD1 aligns across 7 bases. The CDR3 has 14 residues. J lost 7 bases, V lost 4 bases, and 7 bases had no gene match. Germline loops: CDR1 SGHRS, CDR2 YFSETQ. The CDR3 DNA reads as TGCGCCAGCAGCCTGCGACAGGGAATCGGGGAGCTGTTTTTT. Protein: CASSLRQGIGELFF.

This clonotype has just a few counts. This chain joins TRBV4-3 and TRBJ2-3; the D is unclear. This CDR3 has 15 amino acids. The germline CDR1 and CDR2 sequences are LGHNA and YSLEER. Trimming took 1 base from V and 2 from J, leaving 10 bases between them. The CDR3, as DNA: TGCGCCAGCAGCCAAGGACTTTTCGACACAGATACGCAGTATTTT. Translation: CASSQGLFDTDTQYF.

This clonotype came up a few times. This chain connects TRBV29-1 to TRBJ1-2; D is ambiguous. The V gene lost 4 bases and the J gene lost 5 bases, with 11 bases spanning the gap. This CDR3 contains 12 residues. Germline assignment: CDR1 SQVTM and CDR2 ANQGSEA. CDR3 amino acids: CSVGRRSYGYTF. CDR3 coding DNA: TGCAGCGTTGGGCGTCGTTCATATGGCTACACCTTC.

In its sample, this clonotype was seen a few times. The chain joins TRBV20-1 to TRBJ2-4, with TRBD2 matching over 7 bases. Trimming removed 3 bases from V and 9 bases from J; junction bases left unmatched: 5. Per the germline V gene, CDR1 is DFQATT and CDR2 is SNEGSKA (reference sequence). The CDR3 runs to 12 residues. CDR3 in amino acids: CSASGRWGIQYF. The CDR3 region has the DNA TGCAGTGCTAGCGGGAGGTGGGGCATTCAGTACTTC.

This clonotype has a count of ten or more. The rearrangement links TRBV7-6 to TRBJ2-1; weak D call: TRBD2 (6 bases). The CDR3 runs to 13 residues. Per the germline V gene, CDR1 is SGHVS and CDR2 is FNYEAQ. V was trimmed by 3 bases and J by 10 bases, leaving 13 bases between them. For the CDR3, the DNA is TGTGCCAGCAGCTTCGGGAGCTCCACGGAGCAGTTCTTC. The encoded protein is CASSFGSSTEQFF.

This clonotype was observed a few times. The gene calls are TRBV5-1 and TRBJ2-1, with 9 bases lining up with TRBD2. CDR1 and CDR2 (germline): SGHRS, YFSETQ. The CDR3 is made up of 13 amino acids. The junction had 9 bases not matched to a gene; V was cut back by 7 bases and J by 10 bases. The CDR3 is CASFASGAGEQFF. In nucleotides, the CDR3 is TGCGCCAGCTTCGCTAGCGGGGCTGGAGAGCAGTTCTTC.

The chain has TRBV24-1 and TRBJ1-1; maybe TRBD1 (6 bases). The CDR3 runs to 15 residues. V shed 4 bases and J shed 11 bases, with 22 bases lying between them. CDR1 and CDR2 (germline): KGHDR, SFDVKD. CDR3 sequence reads: CATSDPLGGRRGAFF. The CDR3 DNA reads TGTGCCACCAGTGACCCCCTCGGGGGGCGACGCGGGGCTTTCTTT.

This clonotype has only a few counts. The chain links TRBV5-1 to TRBJ2-3; D uncertain. The V gene lost 0 bases and the J gene lost 0 bases, with 11 bases spanning the gap. This CDR3 region has 16 residues. The germline V gene encodes CDR1 SGHRS and CDR2 YFSETQ. The CDR3 bases are TGCGCCAGCAGCTTGGCCGCCTCCCCGAGCACAGATACGCAGTATTTT. Its translation is CASSLAASPSTDTQYF.